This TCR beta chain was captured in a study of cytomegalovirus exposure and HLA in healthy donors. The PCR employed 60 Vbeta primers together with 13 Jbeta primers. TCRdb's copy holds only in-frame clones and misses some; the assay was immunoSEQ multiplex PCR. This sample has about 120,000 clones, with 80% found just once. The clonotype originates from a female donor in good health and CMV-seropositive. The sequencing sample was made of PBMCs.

CDR3 DNA: TGTGCCAGCAGTGAAGGTCGGCAGCCCCAGCATTTT. As protein: CASSEGRQPQHF. This chain uses TRBV2 with TRBJ1-5, with D unclear. Trimming left V 1 base short and J 7 bases short, with 5 bases between. The germline V gene encodes CDR1 SNHLY and CDR2 FYNNEI. This CDR3 comprises 12 residues.